The entry that follows covers one T cell receptor (beta chain) sequence. CDR3 length: 14 amino acids. Germline V gives CDR1 SGHRS, CDR2 YFSETQ. Trimming removed 1 base at V and 8 bases at J, with 15 bases between. Here immunoSEQ multiplex PCR was the method, and the copy in TCRdb shows in-frame clones only, minus some. There are 84,000 or so clones in the sample; 90% to 95% occur only once, and 15% to 20% lies in the top ten. The data were taken from a study of control samples from healthy donors and cancer patients. The chain employs TRBV5-1 and TRBJ1-2; D not certain. This TCR was recovered from a man aged 50-59 years in good health. The material sequenced was blood. CDR3 protein: CASSLSGEGRGYTF. The CDR3 nucleotides are TGCGCCAGCAGCTTGTCAGGAGAAGGACGCGGCTACACCTTC.